The table lists the clone carrying this TCR beta chain with many counts. The target antigen is unknown. This sample is part of a study of identical twins. The study's findings and limits: Twins' excess sharing was less marked for out-of-frame beta sequences.

Germline values: CDR1 DFQATT, CDR2 SNEGSKA (reference sequence). Trimming at V came to 6 bases and at J to 8 bases, leaving 9 bases not matched to a gene. This CDR3 is built from 13 residues. Using its own MiXCR run on the 5' RACE reads, TCRdb lists one record per CDR3 protein. The table lists under 450,000 distinct CDR3 sequences, about a fifth of them singletons. The chain joins TRBV20-1 to TRBJ1-4; 7 bases match TRBD1. This receptor was obtained from a man aged 45 to 65 in good health. The specimen sequenced was naive T cells sorted from blood. The CDR3 is CSARRQGGEKLFF. CDR3 sequence (DNA): TGCAGTGCGAGAAGACAGGGTGGGGAAAAACTGTTTTTT.